This record covers a single T cell receptor (beta chain). Antigen unknown. This entry is derived from a study of cytomegalovirus exposure and HLA in healthy donors. Study-wide points: Among the CMV-associated chains, a few were confirmed in vitro as specific for CMV antigens. Previous analysis showed most TCR beta V segments were productive about 87% or about 30% of the time. The study flagged some 170 TCR beta chains as cytomegalovirus-associated.

This CDR3 region has 13 residues. Deletions cut 4 bases from V and 0 bases from J, with 6 bases between. Germline loops: CDR1 SNHLY, CDR2 FYNNEI. The PCR was carried out with 60 Vbeta primers and 13 Jbeta primers. TCRdb's table, derived via immunoSEQ multiplex PCR, lists solely in-frame clones and lacks some. In the table there are about 220,000 clones, 65% to 85% of which are singletons. The clonotype comes from a boy aged 2 to 10 in good health and CMV-seronegative. This chain uses TRBV2 with TRBJ1-1, with D unresolved. Material for sequencing was PBMCs. The DNA of the CDR3 is TGTGCCAGCAGTGGTCCGGTGAACACTGAAGCTTTCTTT. Translating gives CASSGPVNTEAFF.